This T cell receptor (beta chain) was documented in a study of shared clonotypes between healthy human individuals. The table came from immunoSEQ multiplex PCR; TCRdb's copy has only in-frame clones and leaves some out. This table has around 980,000 clones, 75% to 85% appearing once. The table lists this clone with a few counts. The germline V gene has CDR1 MNHEY and CDR2 SMNVEV (reference sequence). This CDR3 is 16 amino acids long. After removal of 8 bases from V and 4 bases from J, the junction contained 14 bases not matched to a gene. Source material: memory CD4+ T cells from PBMCs. Subset indicated: CD45RA-negative fraction. The receptor's source is a young man in good health. Some clones in this sample may be carry-over from other donors' samples. The chain couples TRBV27 to TRBJ1-5; 7 bases match TRBD1. Written as DNA, the CDR3 is TGTGCCAGCCACAGGGGCGGCCCGGGGCGTAATCAGCCCCAGCATTTT. Protein sequence: CASHRGGPGRNQPQHF.